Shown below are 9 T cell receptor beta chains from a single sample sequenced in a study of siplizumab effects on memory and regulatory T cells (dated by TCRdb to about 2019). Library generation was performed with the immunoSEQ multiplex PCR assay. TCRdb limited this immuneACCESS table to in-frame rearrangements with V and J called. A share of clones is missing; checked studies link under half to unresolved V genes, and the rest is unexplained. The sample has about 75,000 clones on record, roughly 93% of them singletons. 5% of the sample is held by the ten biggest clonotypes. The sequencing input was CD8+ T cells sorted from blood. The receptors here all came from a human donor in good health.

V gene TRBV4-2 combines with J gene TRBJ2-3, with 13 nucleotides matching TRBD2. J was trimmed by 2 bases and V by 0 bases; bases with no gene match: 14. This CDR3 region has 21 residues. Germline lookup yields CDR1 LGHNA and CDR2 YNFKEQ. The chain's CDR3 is CASSQDGVGSLAGGVTDTQYF. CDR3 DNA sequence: TGTGCCAGCAGCCAAGACGGGGTCGGGTCACTAGCGGGGGGGGTCACAGATACGCAGTATTTT.

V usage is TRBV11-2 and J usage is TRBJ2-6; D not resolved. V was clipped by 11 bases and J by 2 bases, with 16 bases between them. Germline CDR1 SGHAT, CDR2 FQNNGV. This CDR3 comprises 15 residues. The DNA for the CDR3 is TGTGCCGCCCCCCTCCCGGCGGCTGGGGCCAACGTCCTGACTTTC. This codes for CAAPLPAAGANVLTF.

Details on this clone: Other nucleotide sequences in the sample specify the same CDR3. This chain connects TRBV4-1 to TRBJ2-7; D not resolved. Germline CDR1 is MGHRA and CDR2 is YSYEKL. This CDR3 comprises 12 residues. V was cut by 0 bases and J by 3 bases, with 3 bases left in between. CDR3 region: CASSQEGYEQYF. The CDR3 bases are TGCGCCAGCAGCCAAGAGGGCTACGAGCAGTACTTC.

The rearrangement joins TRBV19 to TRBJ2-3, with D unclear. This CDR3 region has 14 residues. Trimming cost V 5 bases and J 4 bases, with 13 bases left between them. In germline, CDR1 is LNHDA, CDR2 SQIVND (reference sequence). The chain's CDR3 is CASSPGPRPDTQYF. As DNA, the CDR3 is TGTGCCAGTAGTCCCGGCCCCCGGCCAGATACGCAGTATTTT.

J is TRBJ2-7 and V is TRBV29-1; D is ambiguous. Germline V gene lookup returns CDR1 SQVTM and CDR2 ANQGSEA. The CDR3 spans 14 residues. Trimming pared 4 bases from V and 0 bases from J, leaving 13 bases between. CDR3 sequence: CSVGSPASSYEQYF. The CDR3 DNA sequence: TGCAGCGTTGGATCCCCCGCGAGCTCCTACGAGCAGTACTTC.

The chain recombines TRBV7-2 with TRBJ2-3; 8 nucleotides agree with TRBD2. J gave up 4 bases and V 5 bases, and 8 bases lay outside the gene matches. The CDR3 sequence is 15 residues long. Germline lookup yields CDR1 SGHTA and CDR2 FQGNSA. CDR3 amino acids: CASSLTAGAPDTQYF. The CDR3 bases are TGTGCCAGCAGCCTTACAGCGGGGGCCCCAGATACGCAGTATTTT. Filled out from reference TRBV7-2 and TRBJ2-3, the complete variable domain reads GAGVSQSPSNKVTEKGKDVELRCDPISGHTALYWYRQSLGQGLEFLIYFQGNSAPDKSGLPSDRFSAERTGGSVSTLTIQRTQQEDSAVYLCASSLTAGAPDTQYFGPGTRLTVL.

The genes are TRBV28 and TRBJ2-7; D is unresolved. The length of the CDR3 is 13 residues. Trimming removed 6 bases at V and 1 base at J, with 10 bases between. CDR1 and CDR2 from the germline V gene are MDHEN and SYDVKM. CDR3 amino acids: CASRVDKSYEQYF. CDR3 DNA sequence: TGTGCCAGCAGGGTAGACAAATCCTACGAGCAGTACTTC.

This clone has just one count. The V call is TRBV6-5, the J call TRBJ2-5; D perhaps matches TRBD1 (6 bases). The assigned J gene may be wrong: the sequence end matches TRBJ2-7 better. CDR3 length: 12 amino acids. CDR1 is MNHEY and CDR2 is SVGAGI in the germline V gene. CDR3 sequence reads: CASSYQGNEQYF. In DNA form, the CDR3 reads TGTGCCAGCAGTTACCAGGGGAACGAGCAGTACTTC.

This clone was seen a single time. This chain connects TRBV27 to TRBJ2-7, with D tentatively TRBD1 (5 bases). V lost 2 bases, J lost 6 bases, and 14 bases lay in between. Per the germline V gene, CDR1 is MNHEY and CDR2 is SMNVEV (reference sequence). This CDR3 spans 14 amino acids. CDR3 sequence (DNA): TGTGCCAGCAGTTTAGGGGCATCAAATTCCGAGCAGTACTTC. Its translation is CASSLGASNSEQYF.